This T cell receptor beta chain was captured in a study of T cells in localized non-small cell lung cancer. A word on this clone: What it recognizes is unknown.

Trimming took off 4 bases at V and 3 bases at J, with 10 bases between the two ends. CDR3 length equals 14 residues. Germline CDR1 is SGHRS and CDR2 is YFSETQ. Whole-study results and caveats: When the top 100 tumor clones were examined, a median approximately 57 of them also appeared in the adjacent lung, which was paired and uninvolved. Longer overall survival associated with higher blood T cell density; shorter survival with higher adjacent-lung clonality.

Assay: immunoSEQ multiplex PCR; the TCRdb copy retains only in-frame clones and omits some. The sample contains 72,000 or so clones, about 83% of which appear only once. V and J are TRBV5-1 and TRBJ1-4, with D possibly being TRBD1 (5 bases). The source was peripheral blood, collected before any cancer treatment. This receptor was taken from an older female donor with stage I lung adenocarcinoma. The chain's CDR3 is CASSQGVANEKLFF. For the CDR3, the DNA is TGCGCCAGCAGCCAAGGGGTAGCTAATGAAAAACTGTTTTTT.